Each of the 19 T cell receptor beta chains below was sequenced from the same sample in a study of blood T cell repertoires in COVID-19. Produced via immunoSEQ multiplex PCR; TCRdb's table is partial and in-frame only. The sample shows more than 200,000 clones, 65% to 90% of them seen only once. The source material was PBMCs or T cells enriched from blood (not recorded which). These receptors all stem from a middle-aged man who had recovered from COVID-19.

This clone has more than one count but fewer than ten. The rearrangement uses TRBV11-3 and TRBJ2-7; D not certain. This CDR3 region has 13 residues. V lost 0 bases to trimming and J lost 3 bases, with 6 bases between them. Germline values: CDR1 SGHNT, CDR2 YENEEA. This CDR3 reads CASSLDGSYEQYF. The CDR3 nucleotides read TGTGCCAGCAGCTTAGATGGCAGCTACGAGCAGTACTTC.

The V call is TRBV7-3, the J call TRBJ1-2; weak D call: TRBD1 (5 bases). V dropped 0 bases and J dropped 8 bases, with 13 bases sitting between them. Germline assignment: CDR1 SGHTA and CDR2 FQGTGA. This CDR3 region has 14 residues. The CDR3 nucleotides read TGTGCCAGCAGCTTAACTCAGGGTTTCTGGGGCTACACCTTC. This codes for CASSLTQGFWGYTF.

The genes are TRBV19 and TRBJ1-2; TRBD1 matches at 10 bases. Germline V gene lookup returns CDR1 LNHDA and CDR2 SQIVND (reference sequence). J was trimmed by 6 bases and V by 8 bases; bases with no gene match: 12. The CDR3 has 15 amino acids. This CDR3 is CASQLQTGGIHGYTF. CDR3 nucleotide sequence: TGTGCCAGTCAGCTGCAGACAGGGGGCATTCATGGCTACACCTTC.

The chain employs TRBV19 and TRBJ2-3; D may be TRBD2 (5 bases). Per the germline V gene, CDR1 is LNHDA and CDR2 is SQIVND (reference sequence). V was pared by 5 bases and J by 2 bases, with 17 bases between. This CDR3 is built from 16 residues. CDR3 loop: CASSPPQRSYTDTQYF. In DNA form, the CDR3 reads TGTGCCAGTAGTCCCCCACAGCGGTCCTACACAGATACGCAGTATTTT. Drawing the rest from reference TRBV19 and TRBJ2-3, the complete variable domain is DGGITQSPKYLFRKEGQNVTLSCEQNLNHDAMYWYRQDPGQGLRLIYYSQIVNDFQKGDIAEGYSVSREKKESFPLTVTSAQKNPTAFYLCASSPPQRSYTDTQYFGPGTRLTVL.

In nucleotides, the CDR3 is TGTGCCAGTAGCCAGATCCAGGGGAACTATGGCTACACCTTC. Protein: CASSQIQGNYGYTF. The chain combines TRBV19 with TRBJ1-2; tentative D call: TRBD1 (6 bases). The V and J ends lost 6 bases and 2 bases respectively, with 13 bases between them. CDR1 is LNHDA, CDR2 SQIVND, per germline (reference sequence). The CDR3 sequence is 14 residues long.

The V call is TRBV19, the J call TRBJ2-7, with TRBD2 as a possible D gene (6 bases). V was pared by 5 bases and J by 2 bases, with 10 bases between. The CDR3 runs to 13 residues. Germline loops: CDR1 LNHDA, CDR2 SQIVND (reference sequence). The CDR3 loop reads CASSVGLTYEQYF. For the CDR3, the DNA is TGTGCCAGTAGTGTGGGACTTACCTACGAGCAGTACTTC.

The chain joins TRBV5-5 to TRBJ2-1; TRBD2 agrees at 9 bases. Losses at the gene ends were 6 bases for V and 5 bases for J; bases not matched to a gene: 9. Germline loops: CDR1 SGHKS, CDR2 YYEKEE (reference sequence). There are 15 residues in the CDR3. The CDR3 region has the DNA TGTGCCAGCAACACCTTCGCGGGAGGGGACAATGAGCAGTTCTTC. Its protein is CASNTFAGGDNEQFF.

Only one count was recorded for this clone. This chain connects TRBV28 to TRBJ2-1, with TRBD2 matching 10 bases. V gave up 4 bases and J gave up 3 bases; unmatched junction bases: 6. The CDR3 extends over 16 amino acids. In germline, CDR1 is MDHEN, CDR2 SYDVKM. The CDR3 reads CASSSWTSGGYNEQFF. For the CDR3, the DNA is TGTGCCAGCAGTTCCTGGACTAGCGGAGGCTACAATGAGCAGTTCTTC.

This sequence joins TRBV27 and TRBJ1-6, with a possible D match to TRBD1 (5 bases). V was shortened by 0 bases and J by 11 bases, with 14 bases between the two germline ends. Per germline, CDR1 MNHEY and CDR2 SMNVEV (reference sequence). This CDR3 has 15 residues. The CDR3 nucleotides read TGTGCCAGCAGTTTATCGGGGGGGTTAGGGGCACCCCTCCACTTT. Protein: CASSLSGGLGAPLHF.

The gene calls are TRBV20-1 and TRBJ2-7; 7 nucleotides line up with TRBD2. Looked up from germline, CDR1 is DFQATT and CDR2 is SNEGSKA (reference sequence). The ends lost 3 bases at V and 4 bases at J; junction bases unmatched: 12. The CDR3 length is 15 residues. CDR3 protein: CSASSGRERRYEQYF. The CDR3 DNA follows: TGCAGTGCTAGTTCCGGGCGGGAGAGGAGGTACGAGCAGTACTTC.

This chain links TRBV4-1 with TRBJ1-1; D remains unclear. With 2 bases removed from V and 0 bases from J, the gap between germline ends came to 7 bases. CDR3 length: 14 amino acids. The V gene's germline CDR1 is MGHRA and CDR2 YSYEKL. CDR3 loop: CASSQPSMNTEAFF. CDR3 sequence (DNA): TGCGCCAGCAGCCAACCTTCTATGAACACTGAAGCTTTCTTT.

The V call is TRBV10-3, the J call TRBJ2-7; weak D call: TRBD1 (6 bases). Germline V gene data show CDR1 as ENHRY and CDR2 as SYGVKD. The CDR3 sequence is 13 residues long. The CDR3, as DNA: TGTCCTCCATCAGCAGGGGTGTTTGACGAGCAGTACTTC. It is translated as CPPSAGVFDEQYF.

This clone has a single count. The chain joins TRBV4-2 to TRBJ2-3, with TRBD2 matching over 8 bases. This CDR3 region has 14 residues. V gave up 3 bases and J gave up 6 bases; unmatched junction bases: 5. CDR1 and CDR2 from the germline V gene are LGHNA and YNFKEQ. DNA of the CDR3: TGTGCCAGCAGCCACCGGGAGGGCAGGGATACGCAGTATTTT. This codes for CASSHREGRDTQYF.

The chain uses TRBV4-3 and TRBJ1-2; 7 bases match TRBD1. In germline, CDR1 is LGHNA, CDR2 YSLEER. V shed 4 bases, J shed 1 base, and the junction held 3 bases outside the gene matches. CDR3 length equals 14 residues. The CDR3 loop reads CASSPTGNNYGYTF. For the CDR3, the DNA is TGCGCCAGCAGCCCGACAGGGAATAACTATGGCTACACCTTC.

V usage is TRBV2 and J usage is TRBJ2-5, with D possibly being TRBD2 (7 bases). Deletions cut 5 bases from V and 3 bases from J, with 16 bases between. From germline, CDR1 is SNHLY and CDR2 FYNNEI. CDR3 length equals 15 residues. The CDR3 DNA reads as TGTGCCAGCAGTCTGACTAGCTCAGGGGAAGAGACCCAGTACTTC. It specifies CASSLTSSGEETQYF.

V and J are TRBV24-1 and TRBJ1-2; TRBD1 matches at 9 bases. CDR1 is KGHDR and CDR2 is SFDVKD in the germline V gene. The CDR3 runs to 18 residues. V was pared by 9 bases and J by 0 bases, with 16 bases of the junction left unmatched. The CDR3 loop is CATPSAGQGTRANYGYTF. The CDR3 nucleotides are TGTGCCACCCCCTCGGCGGGACAGGGAACAAGAGCTAACTATGGCTACACCTTC.

V and J are TRBV2 and TRBJ1-1; D not certain. The CDR3 extends over 14 amino acids. Germline V gene sequence: CDR1 SNHLY, CDR2 FYNNEI. V shed 4 bases and J shed 0 bases, with 9 bases lying between them. CDR3 DNA: TGTGCCAGCAGTGTCTACAGTTTGAACACTGAAGCTTTCTTT. Its protein is CASSVYSLNTEAFF.

The V and J genes are TRBV5-6 and TRBJ1-3, with a tentative D call TRBD1 (5 bases). The CDR3 is 14 residues long. V lost 4 bases and J 4 bases, leaving 12 bases between the germline ends. CDR1 and CDR2 (germline): SGHDT, YYEEEE. DNA of the CDR3: TGTGCCAGCAGCGGAAGGGGAAGGGGAAACACCATATATTTT. It specifies CASSGRGRGNTIYF.

The rearrangement joins TRBV7-6 to TRBJ1-3; a possible D gene is TRBD1 (6 bases). This CDR3 contains 17 residues. Germline V CDR1 and CDR2: SGHVS, FNYEAQ. V was shortened by 1 base and J by 5 bases, with 18 bases between the two germline ends. CDR3 region: CASSLGRYDRTRNTIYF. The CDR3, as DNA: TGTGCCAGCAGCTTAGGAAGATACGACAGGACCCGAAACACCATATATTTT.